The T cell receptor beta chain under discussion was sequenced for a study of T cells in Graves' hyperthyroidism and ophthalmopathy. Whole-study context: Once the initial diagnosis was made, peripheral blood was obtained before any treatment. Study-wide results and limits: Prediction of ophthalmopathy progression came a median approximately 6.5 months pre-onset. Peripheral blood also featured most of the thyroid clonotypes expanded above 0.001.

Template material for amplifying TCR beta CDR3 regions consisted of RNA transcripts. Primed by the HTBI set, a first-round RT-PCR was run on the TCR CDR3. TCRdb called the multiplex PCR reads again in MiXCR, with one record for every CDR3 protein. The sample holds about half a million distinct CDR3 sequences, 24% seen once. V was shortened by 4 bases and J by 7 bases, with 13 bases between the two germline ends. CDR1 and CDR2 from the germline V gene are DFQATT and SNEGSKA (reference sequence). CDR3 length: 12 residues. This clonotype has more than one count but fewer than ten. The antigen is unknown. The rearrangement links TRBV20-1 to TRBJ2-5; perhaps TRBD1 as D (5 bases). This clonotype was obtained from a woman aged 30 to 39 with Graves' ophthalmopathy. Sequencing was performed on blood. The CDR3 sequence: CSATGSQGTQYF. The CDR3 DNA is TGCAGTGCTACCGGCTCTCAGGGGACCCAGTACTTC.